The clone carrying this T cell receptor (beta chain) occurred many times. Its specificity is unknown. This record comes from a study of T-cell reconstitution after alpha-beta-depleted transplantation in children. Molecular barcoding with unique molecular identifiers was used for the TCRbeta library. MiXCR was run by TCRdb on the PCR reads, yielding one entry per CDR3 protein. Of tens of thousands of distinct CDR3 sequences detected, roughly 4.4% appear once; the ten largest clones hold approximately 20%. This CDR3 region has 12 residues. V was clipped by 6 bases and J by 4 bases, with 10 bases between them. General study results and limits: When one year had passed after transplant, most T-cell counts and diversity came from newly produced T cells. Reportedly, only several hundred clones from non-depleted graft cells drove alpha-beta T-cell counts at about two months. Surviving recipient cells, namely T cells and thymic progenitors, were the source of high day-60 TCRbeta diversity in some patients.

V gene TRBV12-3 or TRBV12-4 combines with J gene TRBJ2-7; D is perhaps TRBD2 (5 bases). The material was PBMCs, mostly from graft donor cells, obtained 180 days after TCRalphabeta/CD19-depleted stem cell transplant. The clonotype originates from a boy in the first two years of life who had a stem cell transplant for acute myeloid leukemia, so the T cells may come from the graft donor. DNA for the CDR3: TGTGCCAGCAGGAGGGTAGGGTACGAGCAGTACTTC. It translates to CASRRVGYEQYF.